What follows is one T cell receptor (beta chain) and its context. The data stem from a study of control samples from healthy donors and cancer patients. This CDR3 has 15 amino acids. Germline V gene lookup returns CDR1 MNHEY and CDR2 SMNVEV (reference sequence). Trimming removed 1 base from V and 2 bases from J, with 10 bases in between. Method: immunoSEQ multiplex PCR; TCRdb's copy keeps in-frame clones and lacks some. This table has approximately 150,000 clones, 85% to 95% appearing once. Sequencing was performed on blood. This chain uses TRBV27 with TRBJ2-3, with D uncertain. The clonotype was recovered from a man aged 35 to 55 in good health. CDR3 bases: TGTGCCAGCAGTTTATTGGAGCGACCCACAGATACGCAGTATTTT. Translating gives CASSLLERPTDTQYF.